This T cell receptor beta chain emerged from a study of T-cell reconstitution after alpha-beta-depleted transplantation in children. J lost 3 bases, V lost 5 bases, and 6 bases had no gene match. The CDR3 sequence is 15 residues long. The germline V gene encodes CDR1 DFQATT and CDR2 SNEGSKA (reference sequence). This clonotype showed up many times. TCRbeta library construction was performed incorporating unique molecular identifiers. TCRdb reprocessed the PCR reads with MiXCR, giving one entry per CDR3 protein. The sample comprises fewer than 450,000 distinct CDR3 sequences, 16% of which are singletons, and about 41% rests with the top ten.

The chain uses TRBV20-1 and TRBJ2-4, with TRBD2 matching over 11 bases. The sequenced sample was PBMCs, mostly from graft donor cells, obtained 360 days after TCRalphabeta/CD19-depleted stem cell transplant. The clonotype was recovered from a male patient under 10 years old who had a stem cell transplant for acute lymphoblastic leukemia, so the T cells may come from the graft donor. CDR3 residues: CSAPLAGAVKNIQYF. CDR3 bases: TGCAGTGCTCCACTAGCGGGAGCTGTCAAAAACATTCAGTACTTC.